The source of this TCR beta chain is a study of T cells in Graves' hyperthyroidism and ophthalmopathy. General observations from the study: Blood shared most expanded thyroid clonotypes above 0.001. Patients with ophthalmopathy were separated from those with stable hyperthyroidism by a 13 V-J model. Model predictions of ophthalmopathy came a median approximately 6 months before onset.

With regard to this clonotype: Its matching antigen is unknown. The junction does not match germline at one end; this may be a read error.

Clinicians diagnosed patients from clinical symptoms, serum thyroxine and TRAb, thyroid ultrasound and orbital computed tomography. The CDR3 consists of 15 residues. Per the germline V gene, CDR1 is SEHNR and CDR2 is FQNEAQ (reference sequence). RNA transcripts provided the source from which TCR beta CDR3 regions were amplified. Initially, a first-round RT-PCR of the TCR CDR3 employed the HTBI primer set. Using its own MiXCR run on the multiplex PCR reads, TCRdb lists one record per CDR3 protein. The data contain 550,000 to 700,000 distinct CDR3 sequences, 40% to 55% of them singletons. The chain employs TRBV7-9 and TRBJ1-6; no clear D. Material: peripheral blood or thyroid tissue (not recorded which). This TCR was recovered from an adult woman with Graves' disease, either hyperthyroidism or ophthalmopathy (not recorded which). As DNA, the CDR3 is TGCGCCAGCAGCTTTCCGGGAATCGGCAATTCACCCCTCCACTTT. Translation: CASSFPGIGNSPLHF.